Each of the 18 T cell receptor beta chains below was sequenced from the same sample in a study of blood T cell repertoires in COVID-19. Data came from immunoSEQ multiplex PCR; TCRdb stores just in-frame clones and leaves some out. The sample shows 85,000 to 130,000 clones, approximately 93% of them seen only once. Sequences were obtained from peripheral blood. Receptors were obtained from a man between 60 and 70 years old with acute or convalescent COVID-19.

Only a few counts were recorded for this clone. V usage is TRBV6-1 and J usage is TRBJ2-7, with 9 bases matching TRBD1. Germline V lookup: CDR1 MNHNS, CDR2 SASEGT. V lost 3 bases and J lost 4; bases outside the gene matches: 7. The CDR3 is 15 amino acids. The CDR3 nucleotides read TGTGCCAGCAGTGACCGGGACAGGGCGAATTACGAGCAGTACTTC. Protein sequence: CASSDRDRANYEQYF.

The chain employs TRBV6-5 and TRBJ1-1, with a tentative D call TRBD1 (6 bases). The V and J ends lost 2 bases and 7 bases respectively, with 11 bases between them. This CDR3 is 13 amino acids long. Germline V lookup: CDR1 MNHEY, CDR2 SVGAGI. CDR3 residues: CASSYRSGVEAFF. The DNA for the CDR3 is TGTGCCAGCAGTTACCGATCAGGGGTTGAAGCTTTCTTT.

This clone came up once. The rearrangement uses TRBV11-2 and TRBJ2-7; TRBD1 matches 7 bases. Looked up from germline, CDR1 is SGHAT and CDR2 is FQNNGV. There are 14 residues in the CDR3. J lost 2 bases, V lost 3 bases, and 4 bases had no gene match. The CDR3 DNA reads as TGTGCCAGCAGCTTCTCGACAGGGCCCTACGAGCAGTACGTC. It encodes CASSFSTGPYEQYV.

In its sample, this clone was seen once. This chain uses TRBV19 with TRBJ1-1; maybe TRBD1 (5 bases). V was clipped by 3 bases and J by 8 bases, with 16 bases between them. The length of the CDR3 is 14 residues. Germline V gives CDR1 LNHDA, CDR2 SQIVND (reference sequence). CDR3 coding DNA: TGTGCCAGTAGTATTGTCATTGACAGCTTGGAAGCTTTCTTT. It specifies CASSIVIDSLEAFF.

This clone was counted a few times. J is TRBJ1-6 and V is TRBV27, with 7 bases lining up with TRBD1. The CDR3 spans 17 residues. The V gene end was trimmed by 7 bases and the J gene end by 1 base; junction bases not matched to a gene: 10. From germline, CDR1 is MNHEY and CDR2 SMNVEV (reference sequence). CDR3 sequence: CASKRGGQGSYNSPLHF. DNA for the CDR3: TGTGCCAGCAAGAGAGGGGGCCAGGGTTCCTATAATTCACCCCTCCACTTT.

The gene calls are TRBV3-1 (or the pseudogene TRBV3-2) and TRBJ2-1; D gene uncertain. Trimming left V 5 bases short and J 6 bases short, with 5 bases between. Germline values: CDR1 LGHDT, CDR2 YNNKEL (reference sequence). CDR3 length: 11 amino acids. CDR3 in DNA: TGTGCCAGCAGCAAGCCCAATGAGCAGTTCTTC. It specifies CASSKPNEQFF.

The chain has TRBV11-3 and TRBJ2-3, with TRBD1 identical over 7 bases. Per germline, CDR1 SGHNT and CDR2 YENEEA. The CDR3 totals 17 residues. With V trimmed by 3 bases and J by 2 bases, 11 bases remained unmatched. Here the CDR3 DNA reads TGTGCCAGCAGCTTCCCGAAAAGGACAGGATTCACAGATACGCAGTATTTT. Encoded protein: CASSFPKRTGFTDTQYF.

The rearrangement joins TRBV28 to TRBJ1-3; TRBD1 might be the D (6 bases). The V end lost 6 bases, the J end lost 0 bases, and 9 bases lay between the germline ends. The germline V gene has CDR1 MDHEN and CDR2 SYDVKM. The CDR3 sequence is 14 residues long. The DNA for the CDR3 is TGTGCCAGCAGCGGGACATACTCTGGAAACACCATATATTTT. Translation: CASSGTYSGNTIYF. Drawing the rest from reference TRBV28 and TRBJ1-3, the complete variable domain is DVKVTQSSRYLVKRTGEKVFLECVQDMDHENMFWYRQDPGLGLRLIYFSYDVKMKEKGDIPEGYSVSREKKERFSLILESASTNQTSMYLCASSGTYSGNTIYFGEGSWLTVV.

The chain combines TRBV4-1 with TRBJ1-2, with 10 bases lining up with TRBD1. The V and J ends lost 0 bases and 6 bases, in that order; junction bases with no gene match: 10. The length of the CDR3 is 17 residues. Looked up from germline, CDR1 is MGHRA and CDR2 is YSYEKL. CDR3 bases: TGCGCCAGCAGCCAAGAGGGCTGGGACAGGGGATCGAATGGCTACACCTTC. Translating it yields CASSQEGWDRGSNGYTF.

This sequence joins TRBV2 and TRBJ1-5; 7 nucleotides agree with TRBD1. V shed 9 bases, J shed 4 bases, and the junction held 6 bases outside the gene matches. Germline V gene sequence: CDR1 SNHLY, CDR2 FYNNEI. The CDR3 has 13 amino acids. The CDR3 reads CASKTGVNQPQHF. As DNA, the CDR3 is TGTGCCAGTAAAACAGGGGTAAATCAGCCCCAGCATTTT.

The chain couples TRBV14 to TRBJ1-3, with D possibly matching TRBD1 (5 bases). This CDR3 comprises 15 residues. The V gene's germline CDR1 is SGHDN and CDR2 FVKESK. Between the trimmed V and J ends, which lost 3 bases and 2 bases, there was a span of 11 bases. The CDR3: CASSQQGFAGNTIYF. The CDR3 DNA sequence: TGTGCCAGCAGCCAGCAGGGTTTCGCTGGAAACACCATATATTTT.

The chain is built from TRBV27 and TRBJ1-2; D perhaps matches TRBD1 (6 bases). Germline CDR1 and CDR2: MNHEY and SMNVEV (reference sequence). V was trimmed by 5 bases and J by 8 bases, leaving 24 bases between them. This CDR3 contains 16 residues. For the CDR3, the DNA is TGTGCCAGCAGTCCCCGGGGGGCGCACCATCTAAGGGGCTACACCTTC. Encoded protein: CASSPRGAHHLRGYTF.

This clone was seen just once. The chain has TRBV7-8 and TRBJ2-1; a possible D gene is TRBD2 (6 bases). Between the trimmed V and J ends, which lost 2 bases and 2 bases, there was a span of 10 bases. The germline gives CDR1 SGHVS, CDR2 FQNEAQ. The CDR3 spans 15 residues. As DNA, the CDR3 is TGTGCCAGCAGCTTATCCGGGAGAACCTACAATGAGCAGTTCTTC. Its protein product is CASSLSGRTYNEQFF. Full variable domain (remainder filled in from reference TRBV7-8 and TRBJ2-1): GAGVSQSPRYKVAKRGQDVALRCDPISGHVSLFWYQQALGQGPEFLTYFQNEAQLDKSGLPSDRFFAERPEGSVSTLKIQRTQQEDSAVYLCASSLSGRTYNEQFFGPGTRLTVL.

This chain links TRBV30 with TRBJ2-5; TRBD2 is a possible D gene (5 bases). The CDR3 totals 14 residues. Germline assignment: CDR1 GTSNPN and CDR2 SVGIG (reference sequence). The V and J ends lost 0 bases and 2 bases respectively, with 10 bases between them. The CDR3 loop reads CAWSVRGWQETQYF. Here the CDR3 DNA reads TGTGCCTGGAGTGTACGGGGATGGCAAGAGACCCAGTACTTC.

The chain couples TRBV5-1 to TRBJ1-4; D is unresolved. Between the trimmed V and J ends, which lost 6 bases and 0 bases, there was a span of 9 bases. Germline lookup yields CDR1 SGHRS and CDR2 YFSETQ. CDR3 size: 14 residues. The CDR3 protein is CASKLIATNEKLFF. The CDR3 region has the DNA TGCGCCAGCAAGCTAATTGCAACTAATGAAAAACTGTTTTTT. Complete variable domain (other parts from reference TRBV5-1 and TRBJ1-4): KAGVTQTPRYLIKTRGQQVTLSCSPISGHRSVSWYQQTPGQGLQFLFEYFSETQRNKGNFPGRFSGRQFSNSRSEMNVSTLELGDSALYLCASKLIATNEKLFFGSGTQLSVL.

This sequence joins TRBV25-1 and TRBJ2-7; D gene unclear. This CDR3 is 13 amino acids long. The V end was cut by 0 bases, the J end by 4 bases, with 7 bases between. The germline V gene encodes CDR1 MGHDK and CDR2 SYGVNS. The CDR3 sequence is CASSEYTVYEQYV. CDR3 DNA: TGTGCCAGCAGTGAATATACAGTTTACGAGCAGTACGTC.

This chain links TRBV27 with TRBJ1-2; 7 bases are shared with TRBD1. V was clipped by 10 bases and J by 4 bases; unmatched bases: 12. The V gene's germline CDR1 is MNHEY and CDR2 SMNVEV (reference sequence). The CDR3 runs to 14 residues. The CDR3 here is CAIQSGQQIYGYTF. CDR3 DNA sequence: TGTGCCATCCAATCGGGACAGCAGATCTATGGCTACACCTTC.

This clone was found once. The chain is built from TRBV4-1 and TRBJ2-6, with TRBD1 identical over 7 bases. The CDR3 sequence is 19 residues long. Looked up from germline, CDR1 is MGHRA and CDR2 is YSYEKL. V gave up 1 base and J gave up 0 bases; unmatched junction bases: 9. CDR3 protein: CASSQATGTELSGANVLTF. In DNA form, the CDR3 reads TGCGCCAGCAGCCAAGCCACCGGGACAGAGCTCTCTGGGGCCAACGTCCTGACTTTC.